This T cell receptor beta chain was captured in a study of blood T cell repertoires in COVID-19. Study in general: The samples span acute and convalescent COVID-19 from the United States, Italy and Spain.

Sequenced by immunoSEQ multiplex PCR; TCRdb stores in-frame clones only, minus some. Here the sample spans around 170,000 clones, over 75% being singletons. Individuals aged about 18 to 89 years were recruited from around 22 US areas. Cohorts were assigned according to the clinical history that participants reported. Two negative PCRs, clearance, or symptom resolution characterized the recovered Cohort 3 donors. Germline V gene sequence: CDR1 WSHSY, CDR2 SAAADI. This CDR3 has 13 amino acids. Between the trimmed V and J ends, which lost 1 base and 3 bases, there was a span of 7 bases. The source is a woman aged 18-29 years who had recovered from COVID-19. Sequencing used PBMCs or T cells enriched from blood (not recorded which). This rearrangement joins TRBV10-2 to TRBJ2-7; D not certain. As DNA, the CDR3 is TGCGCCAGCAGTGAGTTTAATTTCTACGAGCAGTACTTC. This translates into CASSEFNFYEQYF.